The 21 T cell receptor beta chains in this list originate from one sample, sequenced in a study of T-cell memory formation after mild COVID-19. TCRdb ran MiXCR on the 5' RACE reads and lists one entry per CDR3 protein. Of hundreds of thousands of distinct CDR3 sequences in the sample, around 27% were seen once. The sequenced sample consisted of PBMCs or a T cell subset sorted from them (not recorded which). Every receptor here comes from an adult woman who had mild COVID-19 (a few samples of this study predate the infection). Cell type and time point are not known.

This clonotype was detected once. CDR3 protein: CASSLASRQGDTEAFF. The CDR3 DNA sequence: TGTGCCAGCAGCTTAGCAAGTCGGCAGGGCGACACTGAAGCTTTCTTT. The chain has TRBV7-6 and TRBJ1-1; D might be TRBD1 (5 bases). Trimming removed 0 bases at V and 3 bases at J, with 14 bases between. The CDR3 consists of 16 residues. Germline CDR1 SGHVS, CDR2 FNYEAQ.

This clonotype was seen a few times. This chain links TRBV20-1 with TRBJ2-1; TRBD2 agrees at 9 bases. V gave up 0 bases and J gave up 6 bases; unmatched junction bases: 3. CDR1 DFQATT and CDR2 SNEGSKA come from the germline V gene (reference sequence). This CDR3 contains 14 residues. CDR3 DNA sequence: TGCAGTGCTAGAGATCAACTAGCGGGCAATGAGCAGTTCTTC. Translating it yields CSARDQLAGNEQFF.

The chain carries TRBV7-9 and TRBJ1-1; possible D gene TRBD1, 5 bases. The CDR3 loop spans 14 amino acids. From germline, CDR1 is SEHNR and CDR2 FQNEAQ (reference sequence). V lost 0 bases to trimming and J lost 6 bases, with 11 bases between them. CDR3: CASSLAGGASEAFF. CDR3 DNA sequence: TGTGCCAGCAGCTTAGCAGGAGGGGCCTCTGAAGCTTTCTTT.

The chain is built from TRBV20-1 and TRBJ2-7; the match to TRBD2 covers 8 bases. Looked up from germline, CDR1 is DFQATT and CDR2 is SNEGSKA (reference sequence). Trimming took 8 bases from V and 0 from J; bases not matched to a gene: 6. This CDR3 contains 13 residues. The CDR3 nucleotides read TGCAGTAAAGGCGGGGGGAGCTCCTACGAGCAGTACTTC. This encodes CSKGGGSSYEQYF.

A few counts support this clonotype. The chain joins TRBV6-2 or TRBV6-3 to TRBJ2-5; D call uncertain. Deletions cut 5 bases from V and 5 bases from J, with 12 bases between. Germline CDR1 and CDR2: MNHEY and SVGEGT. The CDR3 is 13 amino acids. Here the CDR3 DNA reads TGTGCCAGCAGTACCCGATTACGGGAGACCCAGTACTTC. Translation: CASSTRLRETQYF.

Here the CDR3 reads CASSINRALGPFQAFF. In DNA form, the CDR3 reads TGTGCCAGTAGTATTAACCGGGCCTTGGGTCCCTTCCAAGCTTTCTTT. The chain combines TRBV19 with TRBJ1-1, with D unclear. This CDR3 region has 16 residues. Germline V gene data show CDR1 as LNHDA and CDR2 as SQIVND (reference sequence). V dropped 3 bases and J dropped 9 bases, with 23 bases sitting between them.

This rearrangement joins TRBV6-1 to TRBJ2-1, with D possibly being TRBD2 (6 bases). The CDR3 is made up of 16 amino acids. V was cut by 6 bases and J by 1 base, with 16 bases left in between. Germline V gene lookup returns CDR1 MNHNS and CDR2 SASEGT. This chain's CDR3 is CASSRRAGLSYNEQFF. Here the CDR3 DNA reads TGTGCCAGCAGCCGAAGGGCAGGACTATCCTACAATGAGCAGTTCTTC.

This chain links TRBV5-1 with TRBJ2-2; 11 bases fit TRBD2. Germline V gene sequence: CDR1 SGHRS, CDR2 YFSETQ. Trimming cost V 6 bases and J 0 bases; bases outside gene matches: 4. The CDR3 is 16 residues long. The CDR3 is CASNLLAGANTGELFF. The CDR3 DNA follows: TGCGCCAGCAACCTACTAGCGGGGGCGAACACCGGGGAGCTGTTTTTT.

This clonotype appeared a few times. This sequence joins TRBV5-1 and TRBJ2-5, with 8 nucleotides matching TRBD2. J lost 4 bases, V lost 0 bases, and 5 bases had no gene match. The CDR3 is 15 residues long. Germline V gene sequence: CDR1 SGHRS, CDR2 YFSETQ. CDR3 loop: CASSLVPGGIETQYF. For the CDR3, the DNA is TGCGCCAGCAGCTTGGTTCCGGGAGGGATAGAGACCCAGTACTTC.

The chain recombines TRBV7-9 with TRBJ2-7, with D hard to call. The CDR3 is made up of 12 amino acids. The V end was cut by 3 bases, the J end by 6 bases, with 9 bases between. Germline values: CDR1 SEHNR, CDR2 FQNEAQ (reference sequence). CDR3 residues: CASSFPISEQYF. CDR3 DNA sequence: TGTGCCAGCAGCTTTCCTATTTCCGAGCAGTACTTC.

The genes are TRBV10-3 and TRBJ1-2, with 8 positions matching TRBD1. CDR3 length: 16 residues. Looked up from germline, CDR1 is ENHRY and CDR2 is SYGVKD. V trimming: 3 bases; J trimming: 4 bases; junction bases outside the gene matches: 10. CDR3 sequence (DNA): TGTGCCATCAGTGACCATGACAGGGGAGGAAGCTATGGCTACACCTTC. It encodes CAISDHDRGGSYGYTF.

In this sample, this clonotype turned up a few times. The V and J genes are TRBV4-2 and TRBJ2-7; 7 nucleotides align to TRBD2. The CDR3 is 15 residues long. Germline CDR1 reads LGHNA; CDR2 reads YNFKEQ. V shed 6 bases and J 7 bases; nucleotides not matched to a gene: 15. The CDR3 reads CASSTTSGKYAEQYF. CDR3 nucleotides: TGTGCCAGCAGTACCACCAGCGGGAAATACGCTGAGCAGTACTTC.

A few counts support this clonotype. The J gene is TRBJ2-7, the V gene TRBV29-1; 15 positions agree with TRBD2. Germline V gives CDR1 SQVTM, CDR2 ANQGSEA. V gave up 2 bases and J gave up 2 bases; unmatched junction bases: 13. CDR3 length equals 19 residues. The DNA for the CDR3 is TGCAGCGTTGAAACGGGGACTAGCGGGGGGCCCGAGCGTCCCTACGAGCAGTACTTC. Protein: CSVETGTSGGPERPYEQYF.

This clonotype was seen once. This chain's CDR3 is CASIRGGLNTEAFF. The CDR3 nucleotides read TGTGCCAGCATCCGGGGGGGGTTGAACACTGAAGCTTTCTTT. The gene calls are TRBV12-3 or TRBV12-4 and TRBJ1-1, with D possibly being TRBD1 (5 bases). Trimming cost V 7 bases and J 0 bases, with 12 bases left between them. This CDR3 is 14 amino acids long.

As regards this clonotype: This clone may be a read error of a much larger clone one base away. V and J are TRBV7-9 and TRBJ2-5; 8 positions agree with TRBD1. The J segment lost 5 bases and the V segment lost 5 bases, leaving 4 bases of the junction unmatched. Germline V CDR1 and CDR2: SEHNR, FQNEAQ (reference sequence). This CDR3 comprises 13 residues. The CDR3 reads CASSRDRRETQYF. CDR3 sequence (DNA): TGTGCCAGCAGCCGGGACAGGAGGGAGACCCAGTACTTC.

The chain joins TRBV5-4 to TRBJ2-2; D uncertain. Trimming took 2 bases from V and 5 from J, leaving 7 bases between them. Germline loops: CDR1 SGHNT, CDR2 YYREEE (reference sequence). The CDR3 runs 13 residues. The CDR3, as DNA: TGTGCCAGCAGCTTTCTACCTACCGGGGAGCTGTTTTTT. It is translated as CASSFLPTGELFF.

The chain is built from TRBV7-8 and TRBJ2-4; no definite D call. Germline V gives CDR1 SGHVS, CDR2 FQNEAQ. The ends were cut back, 7 bases at V and 1 base at J, with 17 bases in the middle. There are 16 residues in the CDR3. The CDR3 bases are TGTGCCAGCACCCCCTTTCCGGAAACGGCCAAAAACATTCAGTACTTC. This codes for CASTPFPETAKNIQYF.

This clonotype was found a few times. The chain combines TRBV5-6 with TRBJ1-3, with 9 positions matching TRBD1. The J segment lost 7 bases and the V segment lost 2 bases, leaving 1 base of the junction unmatched. Germline V lookup: CDR1 SGHDT, CDR2 YYEEEE. This CDR3 has 13 amino acids. CDR3 in amino acids: CASSFGQGNTIYF. The CDR3 DNA reads as TGTGCCAGCAGCTTCGGACAGGGGAACACCATATATTTT.

This clonotype turned up a few times. This chain connects TRBV6-5 to TRBJ2-3, with 7 bases lining up with TRBD1. Germline CDR1 is MNHEY and CDR2 is SVGAGI. Trimming cost V 5 bases and J 2 bases; bases outside gene matches: 7. CDR3 length: 15 amino acids. The CDR3 sequence is CASSPDRQPTDTQYF. The CDR3 region has the DNA TGTGCCAGCAGTCCGGACAGGCAGCCCACAGATACGCAGTATTTT.

This clonotype was seen ten or more times. The chain is built from TRBV12-3 or TRBV12-4 and TRBJ2-2; D is ambiguous. This CDR3 spans 12 amino acids. V lost 3 bases to trimming and J lost 3 bases, with 2 bases between them. This CDR3 reads CASSFDTGELFF. The CDR3 bases are TGTGCCAGCAGTTTCGACACCGGGGAGCTGTTTTTT.

This chain uses TRBV4-3 with TRBJ2-2; D is unclear. CDR1 is LGHNA and CDR2 is YSLEER in the germline V gene. This CDR3 has 15 residues. The V end was cut by 1 base, the J end by 1 base, with 7 bases between. In DNA, the CDR3 is TGCGCCAGCAGCCAAGGGATCCTGAACACCGGGGAGCTGTTTTTT. This gives the protein CASSQGILNTGELFF.